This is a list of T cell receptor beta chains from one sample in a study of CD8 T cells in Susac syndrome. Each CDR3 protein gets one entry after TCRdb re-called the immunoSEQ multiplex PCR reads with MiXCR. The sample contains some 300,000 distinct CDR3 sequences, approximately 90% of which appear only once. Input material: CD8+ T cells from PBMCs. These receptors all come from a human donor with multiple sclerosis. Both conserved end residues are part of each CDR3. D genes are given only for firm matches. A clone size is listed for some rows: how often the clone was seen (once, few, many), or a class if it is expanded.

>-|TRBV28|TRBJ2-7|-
CASTTVGDEQYF
TGTGCCAGCACCACGGTAGGAGACGAGCAGTACTTC
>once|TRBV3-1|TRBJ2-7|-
CASSLRTPSYEQYF
TGTGCCAGCAGCCTCAGGACCCCGTCCTACGAGCAGTACTTC
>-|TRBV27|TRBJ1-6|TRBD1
CASSLWRPSGTGIRSYNSPLHF
TGTGCCAGCAGTTTATGGAGGCCTTCCGGGACAGGGATTCGCTCCTATAATTCACCCCTCCACTTT
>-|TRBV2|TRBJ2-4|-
CASKDGKNIQYF
TGTGCCAGCAAGGACGGCAAAAACATTCAGTACTTC
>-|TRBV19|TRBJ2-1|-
CASTNGHEQFF
TGTGCCAGTACCAATGGGCATGAGCAGTTCTTC
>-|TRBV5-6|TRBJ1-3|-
CASSLQAGNTIYF
TGTGCCAGCAGCTTGCAAGCTGGAAACACCATATATTTT
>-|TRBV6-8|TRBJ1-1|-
CASRLAVDTEAFF
TGTGCCAGCAGATTGGCGGTAGACACTGAAGCTTTCTTT
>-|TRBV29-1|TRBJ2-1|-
CSVEEWGEQFF
TGCAGCGTTGAAGAATGGGGGGAGCAGTTCTTC
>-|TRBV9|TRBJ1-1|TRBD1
CASSEGTGWNTEAFF
TGTGCCAGCAGCGAGGGGACAGGGTGGAACACTGAAGCTTTCTTT
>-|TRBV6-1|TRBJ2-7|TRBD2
CASGPAGGWVPYEQYF
TGTGCCAGCGGCCCAGCCGGGGGGTGGGTTCCCTACGAGCAGTACTTC
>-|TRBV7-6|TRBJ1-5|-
CASSPGPGPNQPQHF
TGTGCCAGCAGCCCGGGGCCAGGCCCTAATCAGCCCCAGCATTTT
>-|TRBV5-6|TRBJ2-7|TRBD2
CASSAGTTAYEQYF
TGTGCCAGCAGTGCCGGGACTACCGCCTACGAGCAGTACTTC
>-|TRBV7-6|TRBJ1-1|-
CASSLGDGRDTEAFF
TGTGCCAGCAGCTTAGGGGATGGCAGGGACACTGAAGCTTTCTTT
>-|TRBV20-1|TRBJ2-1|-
CSASIWAYNEQFF
TGCAGTGCTAGTATTTGGGCCTACAATGAGCAGTTCTTC
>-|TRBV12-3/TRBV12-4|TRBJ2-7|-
CASSFGGFGYEQYF
TGTGCCAGCAGTTTCGGAGGGTTTGGGTACGAGCAGTACTTC
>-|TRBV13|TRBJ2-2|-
CASSLFMTGAGELFF
TGTGCCAGCAGCTTATTTATGACGGGAGCCGGGGAGCTGTTTTTT
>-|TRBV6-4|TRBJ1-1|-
CASSEGGDRAEAFF
TGTGCCAGCAGTGAAGGTGGGGACCGAGCTGAAGCTTTCTTT
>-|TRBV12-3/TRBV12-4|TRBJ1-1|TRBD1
CASSPGQAEAFF
TGTGCCAGCAGTCCAGGACAGGCCGAAGCTTTCTTT
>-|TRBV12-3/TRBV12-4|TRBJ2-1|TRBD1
CASTPDRDKYNEQFF
TGTGCCAGCACCCCGGACAGGGATAAATACAATGAGCAGTTCTTC
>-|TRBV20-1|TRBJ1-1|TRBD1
CSAFQGDTEAFF
TGCAGTGCTTTTCAGGGGGACACTGAAGCTTTCTTT
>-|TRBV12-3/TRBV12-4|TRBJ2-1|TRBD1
CASSLYEGAIEQFF
TGTGCCAGCAGTTTGTATGAGGGGGCGATTGAGCAGTTCTTC
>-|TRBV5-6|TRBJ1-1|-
CASSLGGTFAFF
TGTGCCAGCAGCTTGGGGGGGACGTTCGCTTTCTTT
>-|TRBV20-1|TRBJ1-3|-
CSAKGAKGGNTIYF
TGCAGTGCTAAAGGAGCTAAGGGTGGAAACACCATATATTTT
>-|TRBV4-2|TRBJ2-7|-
CASSQDWASYEQYF
TGTGCCAGCAGCCAAGACTGGGCTAGCTACGAGCAGTACTTC
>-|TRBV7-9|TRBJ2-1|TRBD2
CASSLLAGGLNEQFF
TGTGCCAGCAGCCTACTAGCGGGAGGGCTCAATGAGCAGTTCTTC
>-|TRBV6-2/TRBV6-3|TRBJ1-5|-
CASRNPSGSNQPQHF
TGTGCCAGCAGGAACCCGAGCGGATCCAATCAGCCCCAGCATTTT
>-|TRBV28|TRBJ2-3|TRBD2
CASSMGTSGGTDTQYF
TGTGCCAGCAGTATGGGGACTAGCGGGGGCACAGATACGCAGTATTTT
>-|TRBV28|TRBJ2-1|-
CASSSPRAASYNEQFF
TGTGCCAGCAGCTCCCCCCGGGCAGCCTCCTACAATGAGCAGTTCTTC
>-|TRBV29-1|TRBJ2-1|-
CSVGRDPYNEQFF
TGCAGCGTTGGCCGGGACCCGTACAATGAGCAGTTCTTC
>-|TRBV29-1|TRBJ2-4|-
CSYTGLPSGIQYF
TGCAGCTATACTGGACTACCAAGCGGCATTCAGTACTTC